This TCR beta chain was captured in a study of blood T cell repertoires in COVID-19. Clones were read by immunoSEQ multiplex PCR, and TCRdb kept only the in-frame ones, dropping some. The sample consists of 400,000 to 500,000 clones, roughly 84% of them appearing once. The clonotype comes from a woman between 18 and 30 years old who had been exposed to COVID-19. The sample taken for sequencing was PBMCs or T cells enriched from blood (not recorded which).

CDR3 protein: CASSEGGSNQPQHF. The CDR3 coding sequence is TGTGCCAGCAGTGAAGGAGGATCCAATCAGCCCCAGCATTTT. The genes are TRBV2 and TRBJ1-5; D is uncertain. Germline CDR1 SNHLY, CDR2 FYNNEI. This CDR3 spans 14 amino acids. Trimming took 1 base from V and 3 from J, leaving 7 bases between them.